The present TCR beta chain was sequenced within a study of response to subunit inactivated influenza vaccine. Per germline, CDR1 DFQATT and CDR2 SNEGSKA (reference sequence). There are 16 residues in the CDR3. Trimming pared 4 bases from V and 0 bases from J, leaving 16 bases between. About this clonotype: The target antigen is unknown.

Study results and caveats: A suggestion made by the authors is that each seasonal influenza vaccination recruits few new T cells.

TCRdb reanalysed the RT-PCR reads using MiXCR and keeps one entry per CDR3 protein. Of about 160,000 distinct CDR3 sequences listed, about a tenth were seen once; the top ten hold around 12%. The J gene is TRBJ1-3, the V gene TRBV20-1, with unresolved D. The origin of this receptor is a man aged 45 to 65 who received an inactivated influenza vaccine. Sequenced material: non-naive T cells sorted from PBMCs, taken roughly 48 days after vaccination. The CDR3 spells CSATGGRARSGNTIYF. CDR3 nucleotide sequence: TGCAGTGCTACCGGAGGACGAGCCCGCTCTGGAAACACCATATATTTT.